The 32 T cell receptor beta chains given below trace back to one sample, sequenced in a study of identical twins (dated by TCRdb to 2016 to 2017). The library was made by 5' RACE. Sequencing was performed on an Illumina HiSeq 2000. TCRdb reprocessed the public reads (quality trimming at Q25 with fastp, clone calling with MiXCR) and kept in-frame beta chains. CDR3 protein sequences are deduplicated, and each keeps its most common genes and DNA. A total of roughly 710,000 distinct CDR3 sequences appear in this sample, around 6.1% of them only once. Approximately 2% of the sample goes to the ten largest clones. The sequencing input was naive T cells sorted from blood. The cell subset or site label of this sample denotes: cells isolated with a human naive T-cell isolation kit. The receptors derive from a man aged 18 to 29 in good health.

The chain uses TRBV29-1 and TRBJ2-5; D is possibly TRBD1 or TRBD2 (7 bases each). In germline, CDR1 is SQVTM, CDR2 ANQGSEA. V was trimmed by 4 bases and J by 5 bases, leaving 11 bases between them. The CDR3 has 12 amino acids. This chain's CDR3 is CSVAQGGETQYF. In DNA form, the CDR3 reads TGCAGCGTTGCCCAGGGGGGGGAGACCCAGTACTTC.

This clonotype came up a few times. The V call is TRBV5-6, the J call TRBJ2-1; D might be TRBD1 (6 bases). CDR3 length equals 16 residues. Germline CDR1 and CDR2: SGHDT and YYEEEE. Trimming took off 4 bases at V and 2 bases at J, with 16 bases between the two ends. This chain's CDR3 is CASSGTGTTPYNEQFF. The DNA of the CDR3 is TGTGCCAGCAGCGGAACCGGGACAACGCCCTACAATGAGCAGTTCTTC.

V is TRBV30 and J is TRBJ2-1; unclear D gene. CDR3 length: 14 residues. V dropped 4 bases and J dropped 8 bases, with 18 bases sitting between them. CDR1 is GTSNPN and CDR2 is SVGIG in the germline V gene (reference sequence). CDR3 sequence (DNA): TGTGCCTGGACTGACCCACTTGGAGTCGATGAGCAGTTCTTC. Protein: CAWTDPLGVDEQFF.

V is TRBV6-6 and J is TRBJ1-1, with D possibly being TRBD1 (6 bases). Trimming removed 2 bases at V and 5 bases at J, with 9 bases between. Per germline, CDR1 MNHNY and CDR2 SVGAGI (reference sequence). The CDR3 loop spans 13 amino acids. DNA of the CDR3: TGTGCCAGCAGTTACGGGGGCAGGACTGAAGCTTTCTTT. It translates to CASSYGGRTEAFF.

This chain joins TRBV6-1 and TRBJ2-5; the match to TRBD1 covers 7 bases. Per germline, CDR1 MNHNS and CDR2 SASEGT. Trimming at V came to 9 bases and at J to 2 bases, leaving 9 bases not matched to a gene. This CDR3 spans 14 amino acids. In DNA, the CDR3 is TGTGCCAGTGGCCCCACAGGGGTTCAAGAGACCCAGTACTTC. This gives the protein CASGPTGVQETQYF.

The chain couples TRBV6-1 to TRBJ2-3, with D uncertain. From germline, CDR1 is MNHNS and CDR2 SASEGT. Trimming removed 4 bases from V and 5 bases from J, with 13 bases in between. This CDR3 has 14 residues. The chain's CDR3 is CASSVSVAGDTQYF. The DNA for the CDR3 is TGTGCCAGCAGTGTTTCAGTCGCCGGAGATACGCAGTATTTT.

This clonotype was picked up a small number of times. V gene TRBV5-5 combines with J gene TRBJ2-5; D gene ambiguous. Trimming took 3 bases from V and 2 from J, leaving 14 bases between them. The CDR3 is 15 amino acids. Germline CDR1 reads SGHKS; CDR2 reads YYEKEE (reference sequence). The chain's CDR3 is CASSSGVRGQETQYF. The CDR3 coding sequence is TGTGCCAGCAGCTCAGGAGTTCGTGGGCAAGAGACCCAGTACTTC.

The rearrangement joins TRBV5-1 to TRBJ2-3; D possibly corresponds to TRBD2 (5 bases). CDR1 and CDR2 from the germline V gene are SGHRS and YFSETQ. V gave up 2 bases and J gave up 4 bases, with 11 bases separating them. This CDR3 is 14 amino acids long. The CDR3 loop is CASSLFGIADTQYF. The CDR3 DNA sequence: TGCGCCAGCAGCTTATTCGGGATTGCAGATACGCAGTATTTT.

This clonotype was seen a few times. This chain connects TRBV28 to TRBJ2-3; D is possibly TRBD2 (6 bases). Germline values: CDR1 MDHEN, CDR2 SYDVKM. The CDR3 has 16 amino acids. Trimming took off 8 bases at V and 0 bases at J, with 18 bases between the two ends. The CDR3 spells CASFAVSLASTDTQYF. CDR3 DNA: TGTGCCAGCTTTGCGGTCAGTCTAGCGAGCACAGATACGCAGTATTTT.

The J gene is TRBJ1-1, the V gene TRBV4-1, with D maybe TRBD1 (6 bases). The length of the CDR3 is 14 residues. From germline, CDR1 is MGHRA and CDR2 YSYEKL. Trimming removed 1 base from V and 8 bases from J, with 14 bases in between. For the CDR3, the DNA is TGCGCCAGCAGCCAAGCGCAGGGGAAGTGGGAAGCTTTCTTT. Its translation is CASSQAQGKWEAFF.

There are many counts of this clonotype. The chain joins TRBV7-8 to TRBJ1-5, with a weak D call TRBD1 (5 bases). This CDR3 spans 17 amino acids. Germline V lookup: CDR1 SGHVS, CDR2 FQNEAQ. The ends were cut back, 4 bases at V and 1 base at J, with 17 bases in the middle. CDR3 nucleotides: TGTGCCAGCAGCTCGACCGGGACCGGCCTGAGCAATCAGCCCCAGCATTTT. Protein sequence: CASSSTGTGLSNQPQHF.

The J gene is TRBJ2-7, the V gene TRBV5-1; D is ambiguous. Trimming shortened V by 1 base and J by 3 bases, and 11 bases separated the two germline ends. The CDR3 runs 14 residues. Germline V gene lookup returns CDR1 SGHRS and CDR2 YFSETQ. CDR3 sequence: CASSLSLGNYEQYF. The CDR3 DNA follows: TGCGCCAGCAGCTTGAGCCTGGGCAACTACGAGCAGTACTTC.

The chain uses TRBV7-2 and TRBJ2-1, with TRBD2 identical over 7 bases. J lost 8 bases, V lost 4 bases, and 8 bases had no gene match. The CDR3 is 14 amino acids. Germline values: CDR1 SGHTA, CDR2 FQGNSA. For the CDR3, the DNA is TGTGCCAGCAGCTCCCCACGGGGAGGGGATGAGCAGTTCTTC. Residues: CASSSPRGGDEQFF.

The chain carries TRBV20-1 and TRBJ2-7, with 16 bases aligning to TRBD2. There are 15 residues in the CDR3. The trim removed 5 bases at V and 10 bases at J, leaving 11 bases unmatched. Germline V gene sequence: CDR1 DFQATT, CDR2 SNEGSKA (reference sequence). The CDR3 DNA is TGCAGTGCTCGGGGACTAGCGGGAGGGCAAGATTGTCAGTACTTC. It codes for CSARGLAGGQDCQYF.

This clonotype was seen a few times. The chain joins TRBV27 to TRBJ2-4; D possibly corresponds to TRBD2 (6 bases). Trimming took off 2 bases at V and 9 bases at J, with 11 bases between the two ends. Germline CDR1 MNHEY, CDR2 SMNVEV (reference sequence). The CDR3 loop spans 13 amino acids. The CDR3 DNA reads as TGTGCCAGCAGTTTAGCTTTCGGGGGCATTCAGTACTTC. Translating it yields CASSLAFGGIQYF.

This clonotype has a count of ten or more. CDR3 sequence (DNA): TGCAGTGCTAGAGATCTAGCGGCGATTTACAATGAGCAGTTCTTC. Translation: CSARDLAAIYNEQFF. J is TRBJ2-1 and V is TRBV20-1, with 7 bases matching TRBD2. J gave up 4 bases and V 0 bases, and 6 bases lay outside the gene matches. The CDR3 has 15 amino acids. Germline lookup yields CDR1 DFQATT and CDR2 SNEGSKA (reference sequence).

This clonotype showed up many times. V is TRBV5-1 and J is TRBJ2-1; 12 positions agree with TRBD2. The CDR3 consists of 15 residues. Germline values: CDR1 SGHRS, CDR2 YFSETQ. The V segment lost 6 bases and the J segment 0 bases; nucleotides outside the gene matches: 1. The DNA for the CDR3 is TGCGCCAGCACGGGACTAGCGGGCTCCTACAATGAGCAGTTCTTC. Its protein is CASTGLAGSYNEQFF.

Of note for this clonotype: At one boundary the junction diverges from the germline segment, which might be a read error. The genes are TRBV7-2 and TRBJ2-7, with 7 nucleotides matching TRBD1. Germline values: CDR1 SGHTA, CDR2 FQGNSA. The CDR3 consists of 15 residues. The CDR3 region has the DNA TGTGCCAGCAGCTTAGCAGGGGGACAGTCCTGCGAGCAGTACTTC. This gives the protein CASSLAGGQSCEQYF.

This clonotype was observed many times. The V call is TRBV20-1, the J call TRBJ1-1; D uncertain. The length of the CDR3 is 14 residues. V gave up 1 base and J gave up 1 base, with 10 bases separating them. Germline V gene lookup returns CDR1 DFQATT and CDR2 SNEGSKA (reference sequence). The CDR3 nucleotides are TGCAGTGCTAGAGCAATTGCACAGAACACTGAAGCTTTCTTT. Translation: CSARAIAQNTEAFF.

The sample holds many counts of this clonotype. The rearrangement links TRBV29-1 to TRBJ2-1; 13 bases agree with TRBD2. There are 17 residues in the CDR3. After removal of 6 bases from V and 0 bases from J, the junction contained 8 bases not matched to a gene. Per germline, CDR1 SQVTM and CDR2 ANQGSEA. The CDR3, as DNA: TGCAGCGTCGGTATGGGACTAGCGGGAATCTCCTACAATGAGCAGTTCTTC. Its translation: CSVGMGLAGISYNEQFF.

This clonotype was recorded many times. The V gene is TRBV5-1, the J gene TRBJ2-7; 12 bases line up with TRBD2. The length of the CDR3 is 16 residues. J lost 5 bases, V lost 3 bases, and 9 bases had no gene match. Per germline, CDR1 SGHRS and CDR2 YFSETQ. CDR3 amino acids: CASSSRTSGMLDEQYF. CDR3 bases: TGCGCCAGCAGCTCACGGACTAGCGGGATGCTAGACGAGCAGTACTTC.

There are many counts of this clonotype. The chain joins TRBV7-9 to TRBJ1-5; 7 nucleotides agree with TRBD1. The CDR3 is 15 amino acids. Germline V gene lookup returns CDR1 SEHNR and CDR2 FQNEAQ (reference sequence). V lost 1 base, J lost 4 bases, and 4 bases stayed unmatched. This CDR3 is CASSLGDSENQPQHF. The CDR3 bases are TGTGCCAGCAGCTTAGGGGACAGTGAGAATCAGCCCCAGCATTTT.

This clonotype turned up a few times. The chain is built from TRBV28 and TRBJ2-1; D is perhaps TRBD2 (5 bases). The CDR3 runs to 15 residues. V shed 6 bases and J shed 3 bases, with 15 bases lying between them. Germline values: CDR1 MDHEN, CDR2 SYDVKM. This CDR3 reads CASSFGLTVYNEQFF. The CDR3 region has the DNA TGTGCCAGCAGCTTTGGACTGACCGTCTACAATGAGCAGTTCTTC.

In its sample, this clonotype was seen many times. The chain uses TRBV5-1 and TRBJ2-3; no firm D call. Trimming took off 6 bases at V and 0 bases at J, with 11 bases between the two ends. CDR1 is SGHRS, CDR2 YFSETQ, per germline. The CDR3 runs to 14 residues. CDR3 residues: CASTSGTSTDTQYF. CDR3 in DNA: TGCGCCAGCACTTCAGGAACTAGCACAGATACGCAGTATTTT.

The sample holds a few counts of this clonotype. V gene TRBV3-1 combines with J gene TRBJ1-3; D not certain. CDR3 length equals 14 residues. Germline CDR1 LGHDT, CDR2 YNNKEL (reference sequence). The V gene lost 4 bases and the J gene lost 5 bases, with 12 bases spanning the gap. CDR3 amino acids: CASSPTPARNTIYF. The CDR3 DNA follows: TGTGCCAGCAGCCCGACCCCTGCTAGAAACACCATATATTTT. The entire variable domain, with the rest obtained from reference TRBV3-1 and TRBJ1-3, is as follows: DTAVSQTPKYLVTQMGNDKSIKCEQNLGHDTMYWYKQDSKKFLKIMFSYNNKELIINETVPNRFSPKSPDKAHLNLHINSLELGDSAVYFCASSPTPARNTIYFGEGSWLTVV.

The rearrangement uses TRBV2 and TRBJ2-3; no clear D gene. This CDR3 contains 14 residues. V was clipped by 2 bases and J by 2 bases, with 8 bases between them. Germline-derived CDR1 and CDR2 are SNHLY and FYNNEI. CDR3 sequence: CASSELGFTDTQYF. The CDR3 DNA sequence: TGTGCCAGCAGTGAACTTGGGTTCACAGATACGCAGTATTTT.

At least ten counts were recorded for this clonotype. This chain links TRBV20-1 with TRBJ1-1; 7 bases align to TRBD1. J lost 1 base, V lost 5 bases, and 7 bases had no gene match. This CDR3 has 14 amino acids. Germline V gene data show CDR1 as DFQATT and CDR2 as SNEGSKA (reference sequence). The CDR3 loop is CSASVGTANTEAFF. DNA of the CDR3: TGCAGTGCTTCCGTAGGGACAGCGAACACTGAAGCTTTCTTT.

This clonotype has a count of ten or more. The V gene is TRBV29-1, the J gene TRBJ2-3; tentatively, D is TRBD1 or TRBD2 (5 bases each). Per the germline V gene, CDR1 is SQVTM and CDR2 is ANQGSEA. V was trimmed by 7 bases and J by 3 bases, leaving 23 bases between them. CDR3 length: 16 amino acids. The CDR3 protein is CSAKYELGWGTDTQYF. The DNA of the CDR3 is TGCAGCGCAAAGTATGAGCTTGGATGGGGGACAGATACGCAGTATTTT.

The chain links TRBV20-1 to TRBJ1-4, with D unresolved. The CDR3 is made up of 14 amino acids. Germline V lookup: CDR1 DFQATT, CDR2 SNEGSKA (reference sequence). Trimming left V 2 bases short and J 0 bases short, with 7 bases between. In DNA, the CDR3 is TGCAGTGCTAGAACAACCGCAACTAATGAAAAACTGTTTTTT. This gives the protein CSARTTATNEKLFF.

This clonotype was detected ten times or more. The DNA for the CDR3 is TGTGCCAGCAGCCAAGTTCTGAAGGGGACCAGCACAGATACGCAGTATTTT. Protein product: CASSQVLKGTSTDTQYF. V usage is TRBV4-2 and J usage is TRBJ2-3, with D possibly called TRBD1 or TRBD2 (5 bases each). The V end lost 1 base, the J end lost 0 bases, and 14 bases lay between the germline ends. The CDR3 contains 17 residues. Germline CDR1 reads LGHNA; CDR2 reads YNFKEQ.

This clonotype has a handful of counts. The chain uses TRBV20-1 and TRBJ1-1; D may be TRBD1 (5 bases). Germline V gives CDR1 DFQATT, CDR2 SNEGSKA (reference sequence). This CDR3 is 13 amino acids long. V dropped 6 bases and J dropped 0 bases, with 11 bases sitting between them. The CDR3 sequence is CSAIGGVNTEAFF. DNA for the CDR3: TGCAGTGCGATAGGAGGGGTGAACACTGAAGCTTTCTTT.

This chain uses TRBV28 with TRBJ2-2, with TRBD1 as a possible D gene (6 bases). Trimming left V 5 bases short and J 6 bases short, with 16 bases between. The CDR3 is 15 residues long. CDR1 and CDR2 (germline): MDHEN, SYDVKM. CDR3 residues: CASSPGDESSGELFF. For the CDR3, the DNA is TGTGCCAGCAGTCCAGGGGACGAGAGTTCCGGGGAGCTGTTTTTT.